Included here is one TCR beta chain sequence, with context. This sample was included in a study of blood T cell repertoires in COVID-19. About the research overall: COVID-19 samples, acute and convalescent, were from the United States, Italy and Spain. Sources were T cells, B-cell-depleted T cells, or PBMCs; the material itself was cDNA or gDNA.

V shed 3 bases, J shed 4 bases, and the junction held 5 bases outside the gene matches. The V gene's germline CDR1 is SGHAT and CDR2 FQNNGV. The CDR3 loop spans 14 amino acids. Under the authors' procedure: By means of reference gene primer amplification, nucleated cell counts were estimated. Only in-frame clones appear in the TCRdb table, and some are missing; sequencing was by immunoSEQ multiplex PCR. V, J and clone size were drawn from that table, and D and trimming were deduced from the DNA. Here the sample spans over 400,000 clones, roughly 89% being singletons. This sequence joins TRBV11-2 and TRBJ1-2; 7 nucleotides line up with TRBD1. The clonotype comes from a woman aged 30 to 39 with active or convalescent COVID-19. The source material was peripheral blood. The CDR3 nucleotides are TGTGCCAGCAGCTTGGAGGGGGCGGTCTATGGCTACACCTTC. It yields the protein CASSLEGAVYGYTF.